This TCR beta chain was recorded in a study of control samples from healthy donors and cancer patients. Data came from immunoSEQ multiplex PCR; TCRdb stores just in-frame clones and leaves some out. The sample carries approximately 30,000 clones, more than 75% recorded once. Trimming stripped 3 bases from V and 8 bases from J, with 10 bases between. Germline CDR1 LGHDT, CDR2 YNNKEL (reference sequence). The CDR3 spans 12 residues. Sequenced input: PBMCs. The clonotype was recovered from a middle-aged woman with lung cancer. This chain uses TRBV3-1 (or the pseudogene TRBV3-2) with TRBJ1-2; no reliable D call. Written as DNA, the CDR3 is TGTGCCAGCAGCCACCCCTCGGGGGGCTACACCTTC. Amino acids: CASSHPSGGYTF.